Included here is one TCR beta chain sequence, with context. This specimen comes from a study of T cell changes during pregnancy in multiple sclerosis. This CDR3 spans 9 amino acids. Germline CDR1 SNHLY, CDR2 FYNNEI. The V end was cut by 10 bases, the J end by 5 bases, with 5 bases between. The data were produced by immunoSEQ multiplex PCR, yet TCRdb's version contains in-frame clones alone and is incomplete. The sample contains fewer than 85,000 clones, 92% of which appear only once. The genes are TRBV2 and TRBJ2-5; D is perhaps TRBD1 (5 bases). Sequenced material: peripheral blood, taken in the first trimester of pregnancy. This sequence was found in a female donor in good health, enrolled as a control in a pregnancy study. The CDR3 bases are TGTGCCAAGGGGGAGACCCAGTACTTC. It translates to CAKGETQYF.